The 29 T cell receptor beta chains listed next were all sequenced from one sample in a study of blood T cell repertoires in COVID-19. Using immunoSEQ multiplex PCR, the repertoire was profiled, and TCRdb retains in-frame clones only, with some absent. The data show fewer than 90,000 clones, about 86% seen once. Sequencing was performed on peripheral blood. Every receptor here comes from a man older than 75 in a cohort sampled during active COVID-19.

V and J are TRBV10-3 and TRBJ2-2; no firm D call. The CDR3 runs to 14 residues. Germline CDR1 and CDR2: ENHRY and SYGVKD. V gave up 1 base and J gave up 7 bases, with 10 bases separating them. In nucleotides, the CDR3 is TGTGCCATCAGTGAGTTAAAACAGAACGGGGAGCTGTTTTTT. This encodes CAISELKQNGELFF.

The chain couples TRBV10-3 to TRBJ1-2; the D is unclear. The V gene's germline CDR1 is ENHRY and CDR2 SYGVKD. This CDR3 is built from 13 residues. Trimming left V 1 base short and J 7 bases short, with 10 bases between. The CDR3 sequence is CAISEFRESGYTF. The CDR3 DNA reads as TGTGCCATCAGTGAGTTCCGGGAGTCTGGCTACACCTTC.

CDR3 sequence reads: CASSQAGGHGEQYF. The DNA of the CDR3 is TGTGCCAGCAGCCAAGCGGGGGGGCACGGGGAGCAGTACTTC. V gene TRBV3-1 (or the pseudogene TRBV3-2) combines with J gene TRBJ2-7; 8 positions match TRBD2. The CDR3 totals 14 residues. Germline CDR1 and CDR2: LGHDT and YNNKEL (reference sequence). V lost 1 base to trimming and J lost 7 bases; unmatched junction nucleotides: 6.

CDR3 region: CASSLREQFF. The CDR3 DNA sequence: TGTGCCAGCAGCCTAAGAGAGCAGTTCTTC. The genes are TRBV11-2 and TRBJ2-1, with D unresolved. The CDR3 consists of 10 residues. Germline V CDR1 and CDR2: SGHAT, FQNNGV. V was pared by 5 bases and J by 10 bases, with 6 bases between.

This sequence joins TRBV5-5 and TRBJ2-5, with D perhaps matching TRBD1 (6 bases). CDR1 is SGHKS, CDR2 YYEKEE, per germline (reference sequence). The CDR3 sequence is 15 residues long. V lost 4 bases to trimming and J lost 1 base, with 14 bases between them. CDR3 region: CASSLHGQSQETQYF. DNA for the CDR3: TGTGCCAGCAGCCTTCACGGACAGTCCCAAGAGACCCAGTACTTC. Complete variable domain (other parts from reference TRBV5-5 and TRBJ2-5): DAGVTQSPTHLIKTRGQQVTLRCSPISGHKSVSWYQQVLGQGPQFIFQYYEKEERGRGNFPDRFSARQFPNYSSELNVNALLLGDSALYLCASSLHGQSQETQYFGPGTRLLVL.

This sequence joins TRBV7-9 and TRBJ2-5; 11 bases are a match to TRBD1. The CDR3 runs 16 residues. J lost 2 bases, V lost 2 bases, and 4 bases had no gene match. Germline V lookup: CDR1 SEHNR, CDR2 FQNEAQ (reference sequence). Here the CDR3 DNA reads TGTGCCAGCAGCTTACAAGGGGACAGGGGGCAAGAGACCCAGTACTTC. Protein sequence: CASSLQGDRGQETQYF. Variable domain in full (rest from reference TRBV7-9 and TRBJ2-5): DTGVSQNPRHKITKRGQNVTFRCDPISEHNRLYWYRQTLGQGPEFLTYFQNEAQLEKSRLLSDRFSAERPKGSFSTLEIQRTEQGDSAMYLCASSLQGDRGQETQYFGPGTRLLVL.

V and J are TRBV13 and TRBJ1-1; no clear D. The V gene's germline CDR1 is PRHDT and CDR2 FYEKMQ (reference sequence). V was trimmed by 2 bases and J by 1 base, leaving 5 bases between them. CDR3 length equals 13 residues. CDR3 in amino acids: CASSLNWNTEAFF. The CDR3 nucleotides read TGTGCCAGCAGCTTAAACTGGAACACTGAAGCTTTCTTT. The full variable domain, completed using reference TRBV13 and TRBJ1-1, is AAGVIQSPRHLIKEKRETATLKCYPIPRHDTVYWYQQGPGQDPQFLISFYEKMQSDKGSIPDRFSAQQFSDYHSELNMSSLELGDSALYFCASSLNWNTEAFFGQGTRLTVV.

The chain uses TRBV5-1 and TRBJ1-3, with D unclear. V lost 1 base and J lost 0, with 8 bases in between. The CDR3 has 15 amino acids. Germline V gene sequence: CDR1 SGHRS, CDR2 YFSETQ. The CDR3 bases are TGCGCCAGCAGCTTGAGTCGAGGCTCTGGAAACACCATATATTTT. It yields the protein CASSLSRGSGNTIYF.

The CDR3 spells CASSPQGHEQYV. The CDR3 DNA sequence: TGTGCCAGCAGTCCACAGGGGCACGAGCAGTACGTC. The chain employs TRBV6-2 or TRBV6-3 and TRBJ2-7, with 7 positions matching TRBD1. The CDR3 loop spans 12 amino acids. Germline V gives CDR1 MNHEY, CDR2 SVGEGT. The J segment lost 5 bases and the V segment lost 5 bases, leaving 3 bases of the junction unmatched.

The genes are TRBV7-2 and TRBJ1-5; tentatively, D is TRBD1 (5 bases). Trimming removed 5 bases at V and 2 bases at J, with 16 bases between. Germline V gives CDR1 SGHTA, CDR2 FQGNSA. The CDR3 spans 16 residues. The CDR3 reads CASSPQGVRGNQPQHF. The CDR3 nucleotides read TGTGCCAGCAGCCCCCAAGGGGTTCGGGGCAATCAGCCCCAGCATTTT.

V is TRBV10-1 and J is TRBJ2-7; 9 bases align to TRBD1. The ends lost 7 bases at V and 7 bases at J; junction bases unmatched: 17. The CDR3 spans 16 residues. Per the germline V gene, CDR1 is WNHNN and CDR2 is SYGVQD (reference sequence). CDR3 sequence reads: CASTHDPGTGSREQYF. CDR3 DNA: TGCGCCAGCACGCATGATCCCGGGACAGGGTCGAGGGAGCAGTACTTC.

The chain links TRBV11-2 to TRBJ2-1; weak D call: TRBD2 (6 bases). CDR1 is SGHAT and CDR2 is FQNNGV in the germline V gene. Trimming took 1 base from V and 0 from J, leaving 19 bases between them. This CDR3 spans 19 amino acids. This CDR3 is CASSLGQGLPRSSYNEQFF. The CDR3 DNA follows: TGTGCCAGCAGCTTAGGCCAGGGACTCCCACGGAGCTCCTACAATGAGCAGTTCTTC.

This clone was counted only a few times. The gene calls are TRBV21-1 and TRBJ1-3. TRBV21-1 counts as a pseudogene. The CDR3 sequence is 19 residues long. Here the CDR3 reads CASSAPSSGDATGGNTIYF. The CDR3 DNA follows: TGTGCCAGCAGCGCACCCTCCAGCGGGGACGCAACGGGGGGAAACACCATATATTTT.

The chain combines TRBV19 with TRBJ2-7; possibly TRBD2 for D (5 bases). The CDR3 has 12 amino acids. Looked up from germline, CDR1 is LNHDA and CDR2 is SQIVND (reference sequence). V was shortened by 1 base and J by 4 bases, with 5 bases between the two germline ends. CDR3 sequence (DNA): TGTGCCAGTAGTATAGGCGGGTACGAGCAGTACTTC. Translated: CASSIGGYEQYF.

Here the CDR3 DNA reads TGTGCCAGCAGCTTAGGGACAGAGAACACTGAAGCTTTCTTT. Its translation: CASSLGTENTEAFF. This rearrangement joins TRBV7-9 to TRBJ1-1; a weak D match, TRBD1 (6 bases). Trimming left V 1 base short and J 1 base short, with 7 bases between. There are 14 residues in the CDR3. The germline CDR1 and CDR2 sequences are SEHNR and FQNEAQ (reference sequence).

The rearrangement joins TRBV6-4 to TRBJ1-1; D gene uncertain. CDR1 MRHNA and CDR2 SNTAGT come from the germline V gene. There are 13 residues in the CDR3. Trimming left V 5 bases short and J 3 bases short, with 10 bases between. The CDR3 nucleotides read TGTGCCAGCAGTCAAGCCCCTGACACTGAAGCTTTCTTT. It encodes CASSQAPDTEAFF.

V is TRBV12-1 and J is TRBJ2-1; the table's D call, TRBD2, was not checked against the DNA. TRBV12-1 is reported as a pseudogene. CDR3 length equals 17 residues. CDR3 sequence (DNA): TGTGCCAGCAGCTTTGGGACTAGCGGGGGGAAATACAATGAGCAGTTCTTC. It encodes CASSFGTSGGKYNEQFF.

The chain carries TRBV4-1 and TRBJ1-3, with D perhaps matching TRBD1 (6 bases). V gave up 1 base and J gave up 6 bases, with 16 bases separating them. The CDR3 is 16 amino acids. Germline assignment: CDR1 MGHRA and CDR2 YSYEKL. DNA of the CDR3: TGCGCCAGCAGCCAAGGAGGCAGGGGTAGGGTAAACACCATATATTTT. Its translation: CASSQGGRGRVNTIYF.

Written as DNA, the CDR3 is TGTGCCAGCAGCTTCGACAGGGCGGGGGGTCAGCCCCAGCATTTT. It encodes CASSFDRAGGQPQHF. The chain employs TRBV6-6 and TRBJ1-5; 7 nucleotides agree with TRBD1. Per germline, CDR1 MNHNY and CDR2 SVGAGI (reference sequence). The CDR3 has 15 residues. The V segment lost 6 bases and the J segment 6 bases; nucleotides outside the gene matches: 11.

This rearrangement joins TRBV7-9 to TRBJ1-5; D perhaps matches TRBD1 (6 bases). V lost 1 base and J 4 bases, leaving 14 bases between the germline ends. The CDR3 runs to 16 residues. Germline V lookup: CDR1 SEHNR, CDR2 FQNEAQ (reference sequence). The CDR3 sequence is CASSLGSGTLNQPQHF. DNA for the CDR3: TGTGCCAGCAGCTTAGGGTCAGGGACATTGAATCAGCCCCAGCATTTT.

V and J are TRBV10-1 and TRBJ2-2, with 9 bases that match TRBD2. From germline, CDR1 is WNHNN and CDR2 SYGVQD (reference sequence). Losses at the gene ends were 2 bases for V and 7 bases for J; bases not matched to a gene: 8. The CDR3 is 16 residues long. The CDR3 DNA follows: TGCGCCAGCAGTGAGGTGGGACTAGCTGGTCGCGGGGAGCTGTTTTTT. It translates to CASSEVGLAGRGELFF.

This clone has only a few counts. This chain uses TRBV5-1 with TRBJ1-2, with 10 positions matching TRBD1. J was trimmed by 8 bases and V by 5 bases; bases with no gene match: 6. Germline V gene sequence: CDR1 SGHRS, CDR2 YFSETQ. There are 13 residues in the CDR3. The CDR3 reads CASSPGTGAGYTF. The CDR3 DNA reads TGCGCCAGCAGTCCCGGGACAGGGGCCGGCTACACCTTC.

The chain has TRBV18 and TRBJ2-3, with 9 nucleotides matching TRBD1. The CDR3 has 16 residues. V lost 3 bases and J lost 1; bases outside the gene matches: 5. Germline CDR1 and CDR2: KGHSH and LQKENI. CDR3 in amino acids: CASSPTRTGGTDTQYF. The CDR3 region has the DNA TGTGCCAGCTCACCGACCCGGACAGGGGGCACAGATACGCAGTATTTT.

The chain combines TRBV24-1 with TRBJ2-1; D not certain. In germline, CDR1 is KGHDR, CDR2 SFDVKD. Trimming left V 3 bases short and J 16 bases short, with 18 bases between. CDR3 length: 13 residues. CDR3 sequence: CATSDTRLGTHFF. The CDR3 DNA sequence: TGTGCCACCAGTGATACCCGACTTGGTACGCATTTCTTC.

The chain joins TRBV3-1 (or the pseudogene TRBV3-2) to TRBJ1-3; possibly TRBD1 for D (5 bases). Germline lookup yields CDR1 LGHDT and CDR2 YNNKEL (reference sequence). CDR3 length equals 14 residues. V lost 4 bases and J lost 0, with 7 bases in between. The CDR3 is CASSLDSSGNTIYF. CDR3 nucleotide sequence: TGTGCCAGCAGCCTAGACAGCTCTGGAAACACCATATATTTT.

The rearrangement uses TRBV5-4 and TRBJ1-2; 8 bases map to TRBD1. The trim removed 4 bases at V and 5 bases at J, leaving 13 bases unmatched. Germline V gene data show CDR1 as SGHNT and CDR2 as YYREEE (reference sequence). The CDR3 runs to 16 residues. The CDR3 is CASSRLSQGAAYGYTF. The CDR3 DNA reads TGTGCCAGCAGCCGTCTAAGCCAGGGGGCTGCGTATGGCTACACCTTC.

This clone was recorded once. The V gene is TRBV9, the J gene TRBJ1-3, with D possibly TRBD1 on 5 matching bases. The ends were cut back, 0 bases at V and 0 bases at J, with 10 bases in the middle. The germline V gene encodes CDR1 SGDLS and CDR2 YYNGEE. There are 16 residues in the CDR3. In DNA, the CDR3 is TGTGCCAGCAGCGTAGATCGGGGGGACTCTGGAAACACCATATATTTT. Its translation: CASSVDRGDSGNTIYF. Using reference TRBV9 and TRBJ1-3 for the parts outside the CDR3, the full variable domain is DSGVTQTPKHLITATGQRVTLRCSPRSGDLSVYWYQQSLDQGLQFLIQYYNGEERAKGNILERFSAQQFPDLHSELNLSSLELGDSALYFCASSVDRGDSGNTIYFGEGSWLTVV.

The rearrangement links TRBV19 to TRBJ2-3; the D gene is possibly TRBD1 (6 bases). The CDR3 consists of 14 residues. The ends were cut back, 6 bases at V and 0 bases at J, with 10 bases in the middle. Per germline, CDR1 LNHDA and CDR2 SQIVND (reference sequence). The CDR3 DNA reads TGTGCCAGTAGGACAGGCCCCAGCACAGATACGCAGTATTTT. Translated: CASRTGPSTDTQYF.

The chain carries TRBV20-1 and TRBJ2-2; weak D call: TRBD1 (5 bases). There are 11 residues in the CDR3. Germline V gives CDR1 DFQATT, CDR2 SNEGSKA (reference sequence). V was trimmed by 3 bases and J by 6 bases, leaving 5 bases between them. CDR3 sequence reads: CSARGPGELFF. In DNA, the CDR3 is TGCAGTGCTAGGGGGCCCGGGGAGCTGTTTTTT.